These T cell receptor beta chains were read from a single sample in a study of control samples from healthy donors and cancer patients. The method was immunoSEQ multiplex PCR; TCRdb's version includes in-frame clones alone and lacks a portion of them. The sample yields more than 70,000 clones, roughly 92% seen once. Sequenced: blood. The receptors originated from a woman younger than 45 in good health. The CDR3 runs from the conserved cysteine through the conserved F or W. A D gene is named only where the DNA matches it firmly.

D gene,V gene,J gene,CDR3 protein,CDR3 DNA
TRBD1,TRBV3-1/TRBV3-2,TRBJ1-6,CASSQRQGNSPLHF,TGTGCCAGCAGCCAACGACAGGGGAATTCACCCCTCCACTTT
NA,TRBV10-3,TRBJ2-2,CAISRGGSTGELFF,TGTGCCATCAGCCGAGGGGGTTCCACCGGGGAGCTGTTTTTT
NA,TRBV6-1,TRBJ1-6,CASSDLVSVSPLHF,TGTGCCAGCAGTGATTTGGTGTCTGTCTCACCCCTCCACTTT
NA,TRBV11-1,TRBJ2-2,CASSLPGHFTGELFF,TGTGCCAGCAGCTTACCGGGACATTTCACCGGGGAGCTGTTTTTT
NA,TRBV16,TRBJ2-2,CASSQSARGRNTGELFF,TGTGCCAGCAGCCAATCGGCGCGGGGCCGCAACACCGGGGAGCTGTTTTTT
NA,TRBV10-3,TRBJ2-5,CAISESTETQYF,TGTGCCATCAGTGAGTCCACGGAGACCCAGTACTTC
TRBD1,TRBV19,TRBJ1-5,CASRGQGLVGNQPQHF,TGTGCCAGTAGGGGACAGGGGTTAGTCGGCAATCAGCCCCAGCATTTT
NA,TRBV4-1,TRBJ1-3,CASSQERGSSGNTIYF,TGCGCCAGCAGCCAAGAGAGGGGTTCGTCTGGAAACACCATATATTTT
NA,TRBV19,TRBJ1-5,CASSILWGAPNQPQHF,TGTGCCAGTAGTATCTTATGGGGGGCACCCAATCAGCCCCAGCATTTT
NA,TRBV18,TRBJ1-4,CASSPRQATNEKLFF,TGTGCCAGCTCCCCTCGACAGGCAACTAATGAAAAACTGTTTTTT
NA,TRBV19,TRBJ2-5,CASSILGEGARETQYF,TGTGCCAGTAGTATCCTGGGGGAGGGGGCGCGAGAGACCCAGTACTTC
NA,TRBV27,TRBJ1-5,CASRPARGVRQPQHF,TGTGCCAGCAGGCCGGCTCGGGGGGTCAGGCAGCCCCAGCATTTT
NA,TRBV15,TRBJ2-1,CATTPMTEGEQFF,TGTGCCACCACCCCTATGACTGAAGGGGAGCAGTTCTTC
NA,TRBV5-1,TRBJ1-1,CASIKTTGHTEAFF,TGCGCCAGCATCAAAACTACCGGGCACACTGAAGCTTTCTTT
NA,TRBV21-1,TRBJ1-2,CASPGTKDGYTF,TGTGCCAGCCCTGGGACGAAAGATGGCTACACCTTC
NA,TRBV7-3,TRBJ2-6,CASSPEPSGANVLTF,TGTGCCAGCAGCCCCGAGCCCTCGGGGGCCAACGTCCTGACTTTC
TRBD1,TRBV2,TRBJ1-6,CASRVSGQSPLHF,TGTGCCAGCAGGGTATCGGGACAGTCACCCCTCCACTTT
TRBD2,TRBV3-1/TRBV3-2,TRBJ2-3,CASSQDRAREVTDTQYF,TGTGCCAGCAGCCAAGATCGGGCGCGGGAGGTGACAGATACGCAGTATTTT
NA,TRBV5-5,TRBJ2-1,CASSLDSYPTDEQFF,TGTGCCAGCAGCCTGGACTCGTATCCCACAGATGAGCAGTTCTTC
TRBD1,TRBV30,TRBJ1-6,CAWTVLGQGNSPLHF,TGTGCCTGGACTGTACTGGGACAGGGAAATTCACCCCTCCACTTT